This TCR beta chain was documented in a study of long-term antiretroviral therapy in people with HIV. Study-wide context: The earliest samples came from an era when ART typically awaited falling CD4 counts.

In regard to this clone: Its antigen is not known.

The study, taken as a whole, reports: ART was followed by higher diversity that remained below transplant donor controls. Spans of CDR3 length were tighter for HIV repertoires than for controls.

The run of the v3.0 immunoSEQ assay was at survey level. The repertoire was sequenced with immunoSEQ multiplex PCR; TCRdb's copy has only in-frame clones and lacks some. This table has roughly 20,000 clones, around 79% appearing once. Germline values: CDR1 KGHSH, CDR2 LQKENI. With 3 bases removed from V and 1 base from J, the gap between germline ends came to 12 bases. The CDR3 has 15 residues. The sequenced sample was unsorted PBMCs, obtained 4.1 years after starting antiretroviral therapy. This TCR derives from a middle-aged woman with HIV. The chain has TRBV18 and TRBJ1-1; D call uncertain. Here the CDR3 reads CASSPGMIENTEAFF. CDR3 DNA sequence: TGTGCCAGCTCACCTGGTATGATTGAGAACACTGAAGCTTTCTTT.